Listed below are T cell receptor beta chains from one sample, sequenced in a study of identical twins. TCRdb reanalysed the 5' RACE reads using MiXCR and keeps one entry per CDR3 protein. This table holds 540,000 or so distinct CDR3 sequences, under 25% found once. These data were also filed under a second study, of yellow fever vaccine responses in identical twins.

The sequencing input was CD4+ T cells sorted from blood. These receptor sequences come from a woman younger than 30 in good health. Both conserved end residues are part of each CDR3. Each record gives: D gene, CDR3 length, J gene, V gene, clone size, CDR3 protein, CDR3 DNA. The D gene is left open where the match is weak. A row's size may be missing; if present it is once, few, many or a size class.

>NA|18|TRBJ2-2|TRBV12-3/TRBV12-4|few
CASSLWRRRSANTGELFF
TGTGCCAGCAGCCTATGGCGCCGCCGGTCCGCGAACACCGGGGAGCTGTTTTTT
>NA|13|TRBJ2-7|TRBV6-6|NA
CASEGQWGYEQYF
TGTGCCAGCGAAGGACAGTGGGGCTACGAGCAGTACTTC
>TRBD2|14|TRBJ2-1|TRBV10-1|NA
CASSEAGRDNEQFF
TGCGCCAGCAGTGAGGCAGGGAGGGACAATGAGCAGTTCTTC
>NA|15|TRBJ2-5|TRBV7-6|NA
CASSSRRPSKETQYF
TGTGCCAGCAGCTCCCGAAGGCCCTCAAAAGAGACCCAGTACTTC
>TRBD2|18|TRBJ2-3|TRBV6-1|few
CASSAQLAGGPGTDTQYF
TGTGCCAGCAGCGCTCAACTAGCGGGGGGGCCCGGCACAGATACGCAGTATTTT
>TRBD2|15|TRBJ2-7|TRBV5-6|NA
CASSPGGTTSYEQYF
TGTGCCAGCAGCCCAGGAGGGACTACCTCCTACGAGCAGTACTTC
>NA|13|TRBJ1-1|TRBV4-2|NA
CASSRAANTEAFF
TGTGCCAGCAGCCGGGCAGCGAACACTGAAGCTTTCTTT
>TRBD1|15|TRBJ2-1|TRBV2|many
CASSLQGAVYNEQFF
TGTGCCAGCAGTTTACAGGGGGCCGTGTACAATGAGCAGTTCTTC
>NA|14|TRBJ2-7|TRBV7-8|once
CASSLRGGGYEQYF
TGTGCCAGCAGCTTGCGGGGAGGTGGCTACGAGCAGTACTTC
>NA|12|TRBJ2-5|TRBV12-3/TRBV12-4|few
CASSQTLETQYF
TGTGCCAGCAGTCAAACCCTAGAGACCCAGTACTTC
>TRBD2|13|TRBJ2-7|TRBV3-1|NA
CASGRLAPYEQYF
TGTGCCAGCGGTCGACTAGCCCCATACGAGCAGTACTTC
>TRBD2|14|TRBJ2-1|TRBV19|few
CASTTSGAYNEQFF
TGTGCCAGTACCACTAGCGGGGCTTACAATGAGCAGTTCTTC
>NA|14|TRBJ1-2|TRBV24-1|few
CATSDPDRNYGYTF
TGTGCCACCAGTGACCCCGACAGAAACTATGGCTACACCTTC
>NA|14|TRBJ1-5|TRBV12-3/TRBV12-4|NA
CASSFGYSNQPQHF
TGTGCCAGCAGTTTCGGATATAGCAATCAGCCCCAGCATTTT
>TRBD1|14|TRBJ1-1|TRBV7-9|few
CASSSDRVNTEAFF
TGTGCCAGCAGCTCTGACAGGGTCAACACTGAAGCTTTCTTT
>TRBD2|16|TRBJ2-3|TRBV18|NA
CASSPPAAGGPDTQYF
TGTGCCAGCTCACCACCAGCAGCGGGGGGCCCAGATACGCAGTATTTT
>NA|13|TRBJ1-2|TRBV18|few
CASSPQHGYGYTF
TGTGCCAGCTCACCCCAGCACGGTTATGGCTACACCTTC
>TRBD2|16|TRBJ2-3|TRBV29-1|NA
CSVRPWGGRSTDTQYF
TGCAGCGTTCGTCCTTGGGGCGGGAGAAGCACAGATACGCAGTATTTT
>TRBD2|14|TRBJ2-7|TRBV5-1|few
CASKVGLAGTEQYF
TGCGCCAGCAAGGTGGGTCTAGCGGGAACCGAGCAGTACTTC
>NA|15|TRBJ1-5|TRBV20-1|few
CSAREGGGGNQPQHF
TGCAGTGCTAGAGAGGGCGGGGGGGGCAATCAGCCCCAGCATTTT
>TRBD1|13|TRBJ1-2|TRBV29-1|few
CSVTTGAGYGYTF
TGCAGCGTTACGACAGGGGCCGGCTATGGCTACACCTTC
>NA|12|TRBJ2-3|TRBV7-8|NA
CASSLIEDTQYF
TGTGCCAGCAGCTTAATTGAGGATACGCAGTATTTT
>TRBD2|17|TRBJ2-1|TRBV4-1|few
CASSQLRTSGVRNEQFF
TGCGCCAGCAGCCAACTCCGGACTAGCGGGGTAAGGAATGAGCAGTTCTTC
>NA|13|TRBJ2-5|TRBV12-3/TRBV12-4|once
CASSLGPLRTQYF
TGTGCCAGCAGTTTAGGTCCCCTAAGGACCCAGTACTTC
>TRBD1|16|TRBJ1-1|TRBV9|few
CASSSYRGLIDTEAFF
TGTGCCAGCAGCTCCTACAGGGGGCTAATCGACACTGAAGCTTTCTTT
>TRBD2|14|TRBJ2-5|TRBV28|NA
CASRVEAGQETQYF
TGTGCCAGCAGGGTTGAAGCGGGGCAAGAGACCCAGTACTTC
>NA|13|TRBJ1-1|TRBV5-5|NA
CASSRIDSTEAFF
TGTGCCAGCAGCAGAATCGACAGCACTGAAGCTTTCTTT
>NA|15|TRBJ2-7|TRBV28|few
CASSREGGVINEQYF
TGTGCCAGCAGCCGCGAGGGGGGCGTTATAAACGAGCAGTACTTC
>NA|19|TRBJ2-4|TRBV24-1|few
CATTQARGLKNLAKNIQYF
TGTGCCACCACCCAGGCGAGAGGACTCAAAAACCTAGCCAAAAACATTCAGTACTTC
>TRBD2|13|TRBJ2-1|TRBV29-1|NA
CSVAGTSYNEQFF
TGCAGCGTTGCCGGGACTAGTTACAATGAGCAGTTCTTC
>NA|14|TRBJ2-7|TRBV5-1|NA
CASRAGTTSYEQYF
TGCGCCAGCCGGGCTGGGACCACTTCCTACGAGCAGTACTTC
>NA|14|TRBJ2-1|TRBV18|NA
CASSPMEGGNEQFF
TGTGCCAGCTCACCAATGGAGGGGGGCAATGAGCAGTTCTTC
>TRBD2|15|TRBJ2-3|TRBV7-3|few
CASSQRAGAGDTQYF
TGTGCCAGCAGCCAAAGAGCGGGAGCCGGAGATACGCAGTATTTT
>NA|14|TRBJ2-3|TRBV7-6|NA
CASSRRQRPDTQYF
TGTGCCAGCAGCCGACGGCAGAGGCCAGATACGCAGTATTTT
>TRBD2|17|TRBJ2-4|TRBV11-2|NA
CASSWTGGSGGENIQYF
TGTGCCAGCAGCTGGACCGGGGGCTCGGGAGGGGAAAACATTCAGTACTTC
>TRBD1|15|TRBJ1-2|TRBV24-1|NA
CATSDPYRDRDGYTF
TGTGCCACCAGTGATCCGTACCGGGACAGGGATGGCTACACCTTC
>TRBD1|15|TRBJ2-7|TRBV9|NA
CASSVEQGAAYEQYF
TGTGCCAGCAGCGTAGAGCAGGGGGCCGCCTACGAGCAGTACTTC
>NA|14|TRBJ2-1|TRBV7-2|NA
CASTQDSPYDEQFF
TGTGCCAGCACCCAGGACAGCCCTTATGATGAGCAGTTCTTC
>NA|13|TRBJ2-1|TRBV9|few
CASSLGGAREQFF
TGTGCCAGCAGCCTCGGAGGGGCTCGAGAGCAGTTCTTC
>NA|15|TRBJ2-1|TRBV20-1|few
CSARYGRGTYNEQFF
TGCAGTGCTAGGTACGGGAGAGGAACCTACAATGAGCAGTTCTTC
>TRBD2|15|TRBJ2-1|TRBV28|NA
CASSPHLAGADEQFF
TGTGCCAGCAGCCCCCATTTAGCGGGAGCGGATGAGCAGTTCTTC
>NA|15|TRBJ1-5|TRBV20-1|NA
CSAKSQLDSNQPQHF
TGCAGTGCAAAGTCACAGCTGGATAGCAATCAGCCCCAGCATTTT
>NA|16|TRBJ1-1|TRBV12-3/TRBV12-4|NA
CASSLVVWAGGTEAFF
TGTGCCAGCAGTTTAGTAGTTTGGGCAGGAGGAACTGAAGCTTTCTTT
>NA|11|TRBJ1-3|TRBV10-3|NA
CAISRGNTIYF
TGTGCCATCAGTCGCGGAAACACCATATATTTT
>NA|14|TRBJ1-1|TRBV5-1|few
CASSLRPGGTEAFF
TGCGCCAGCAGCTTGCGCCCGGGGGGCACTGAAGCTTTCTTT
>NA|14|TRBJ2-5|TRBV7-9|few
CASSFLAPVETQYF
TGTGCCAGCAGCTTTTTAGCCCCGGTAGAGACCCAGTACTTC
>NA|14|TRBJ1-4|TRBV20-1|NA
CSASSGFSNEKLFF
TGCAGTGCTAGCTCAGGGTTCTCTAATGAAAAACTGTTTTTT
>TRBD2|17|TRBJ2-5|TRBV12-3/TRBV12-4|NA
CASSQGWTSGGKETQYF
TGTGCCAGCAGCCAAGGGTGGACTAGCGGGGGGAAAGAGACCCAGTACTTC
>NA|13|TRBJ1-2|TRBV6-1|few
CASSLADGYGYTF
TGTGCCAGCAGTCTCGCAGATGGCTATGGCTACACCTTC
>TRBD1|15|TRBJ1-6|TRBV12-3/TRBV12-4|once
CASRTGTAINSPLHF
TGTGCCAGCAGGACCGGGACAGCCATAAATTCACCCCTCCACTTT
>NA|15|TRBJ2-5|TRBV19|NA
CASRPRGGVQETQYF
TGTGCCAGTAGACCCCGCGGAGGCGTCCAAGAGACCCAGTACTTC
>TRBD2|19|TRBJ2-3|TRBV11-2|few
CASSPGGAGIVGSTDTQYF
TGTGCCAGCAGCCCCGGGGGGGCGGGTATCGTTGGAAGCACAGATACGCAGTATTTT
>NA|16|TRBJ1-5|TRBV7-2|few
CASSLHMRSGNQPQHF
TGTGCCAGCAGCTTACATATGCGGAGTGGCAATCAGCCCCAGCATTTT
>NA|16|TRBJ1-2|TRBV7-9|NA
CASSRAGTTTNYGYTF
TGTGCCAGCAGCCGTGCCGGGACAACCACTAACTATGGCTACACCTTC
>NA|16|TRBJ2-5|TRBV12-5|few
CASARSGALNGETQYF
TGTGCTAGTGCTCGGAGTGGGGCCTTGAATGGGGAGACCCAGTACTTC
>NA|15|TRBJ2-6|TRBV20-1|few
CSARDVGSGANVLTF
TGCAGTGCTAGAGATGTGGGCTCTGGGGCCAACGTCCTGACTTTC
>NA|14|TRBJ1-1|TRBV7-9|NA
CASTRGEVNTEAFF
TGTGCCAGCACCCGTGGGGAAGTGAACACTGAAGCTTTCTTT
>NA|15|TRBJ2-1|TRBV28|few
CASSPIERSYNEQFF
TGTGCCAGCAGTCCTATAGAGAGGTCCTACAATGAGCAGTTCTTC
>NA|14|TRBJ2-3|TRBV2|few
CASSEVRTSGTQYF
TGTGCCAGCAGTGAAGTGCGTACCTCTGGTACGCAGTATTTT